This entry is about one T cell receptor (beta chain). What it binds is not known. This sample is part of a study of graft-versus-host responses after intestinal transplantation. This CDR3 contains 12 residues. The V gene's germline CDR1 is MNHEY and CDR2 SMNVEV (reference sequence). V was cut by 6 bases and J by 0 bases, with 6 bases left in between. Only in-frame clones appear in the TCRdb table, and some are missing; sequencing was by immunoSEQ multiplex PCR. The sample yields tens of thousands of clones, approximately 96% seen once. Specimen: unstimulated CD8+ T cells sorted from spleen or lymph node cells, collected before transplant. The chain has TRBV27 and TRBJ2-7; D is unclear. This clonotype was sampled from a human donor who was the organ donor for an intestinal transplant. The CDR3 reads CASSPSSYEQYF. The CDR3 DNA reads TGTGCCAGCAGCCCTTCCTCCTACGAGCAGTACTTC.